This T cell receptor (beta chain) came from a study of cytotoxic CD8 clonotypes in ibrutinib-treated CLL. The ends were cut back, 3 bases at V and 6 bases at J, with 18 bases in the middle. CDR1 is SGHAT and CDR2 is FQDESV in the germline V gene (reference sequence). The CDR3 covers 16 residues. The method was immunoSEQ multiplex PCR; TCRdb's version includes in-frame clones alone and lacks a portion of them. The sample lists about 76,000 clones, more than 70% occurring once. The sequence was obtained from a human donor with chronic lymphocytic leukemia. The sample was PBMCs, taken before ibrutinib treatment. The chain joins TRBV11-1 to TRBJ2-1; weak D call: TRBD2 (5 bases). The CDR3 bases are TGTGCCAGCAGCTTGGACTCTCCATACGAAACCAATGAGCAGTTCTTC. Translation gives CASSLDSPYETNEQFF.